One and the same sample provided the 26 T cell receptor beta chains below, sequenced in a study of cytomegalovirus exposure and HLA in healthy donors. The PCR ran on 60 Vbeta and 13 Jbeta primers. Libraries were prepared by immunoSEQ multiplex PCR; TCRdb keeps only in-frame clonotypes and omits some of them. Of around 170,000 clones in the sample, roughly 82% were seen once. Material for sequencing was PBMCs. Every receptor here comes from a middle-aged man in good health and CMV-seronegative.

This rearrangement joins TRBV14 to TRBJ1-2; D not resolved. The germline CDR1 and CDR2 sequences are SGHDN and FVKESK. V lost 4 bases, J lost 1 base, and 7 bases lay in between. There are 13 residues in the CDR3. CDR3 bases: TGTGCCAGCAGCCCGGGGTTTAACTATGGCTACACCTTC. It translates to CASSPGFNYGYTF.

This clone occurred once. The chain employs TRBV6-5 and TRBJ1-4, with 8 bases aligning to TRBD1. The CDR3 totals 12 residues. The trim removed 8 bases at V and 5 bases at J, leaving 1 base unmatched. Germline lookup yields CDR1 MNHEY and CDR2 SVGAGI. CDR3 loop: CASRTGNEKLFF. CDR3 sequence (DNA): TGTGCCAGCCGGACAGGGAATGAAAAACTGTTTTTT.

The V and J genes are TRBV4-3 and TRBJ2-7; 9 bases are shared with TRBD2. The germline V gene encodes CDR1 LGHNA and CDR2 YSLEER. This CDR3 is built from 14 residues. V was pared by 3 bases and J by 3 bases, with 3 bases of the junction left unmatched. The CDR3 here is CASSHASGDYEQYF. The CDR3 DNA follows: TGCGCCAGCAGCCATGCTAGCGGGGACTACGAGCAGTACTTC.

Of note for this clone: One end of the junction varies from germline; a read error may be responsible. The chain combines TRBV7-9 with TRBJ1-2, with D unresolved. The length of the CDR3 is 11 residues. CDR1 SEHNR and CDR2 FQNEAQ come from the germline V gene (reference sequence). The CDR3, as DNA: TGTTCCAGCAGCCTAACTATTGGCTACACCTTC. Translation: CSSSLTIGYTF.

V usage is TRBV28 and J usage is TRBJ2-6, with TRBD2 as a possible D gene (6 bases). Trimming left V 2 bases short and J 0 bases short, with 11 bases between. In germline, CDR1 is MDHEN, CDR2 SYDVKM. CDR3 length: 17 residues. Written as DNA, the CDR3 is TGTGCCAGCAGTTTAACTGGGGGGAACTCTGGGGCCAACGTCCTGACTTTC. It yields the protein CASSLTGGNSGANVLTF.

This chain connects TRBV19 to TRBJ1-5; TRBD1 aligns across 9 bases. Losses at the gene ends were 3 bases for V and 0 bases for J; bases not matched to a gene: 9. The CDR3 runs 18 residues. Germline-derived CDR1 and CDR2 are LNHDA and SQIVND (reference sequence). The CDR3 region has the DNA TGTGCCAGTAGTATGAAGGACAGGGGAGGATATAGCAATCAGCCCCAGCATTTT. This codes for CASSMKDRGGYSNQPQHF.

The V gene is TRBV2, the J gene TRBJ2-7; TRBD1 is a possible D gene (6 bases). Trimming shortened V by 4 bases and J by 7 bases, and 11 bases separated the two germline ends. The germline CDR1 and CDR2 sequences are SNHLY and FYNNEI. The CDR3 loop spans 12 amino acids. The CDR3: CASSVQQGEQYF. In DNA form, the CDR3 reads TGTGCCAGCAGTGTGCAGCAGGGGGAGCAGTACTTC.

In its sample, this clone was seen a few times. The rearrangement uses TRBV28 and TRBJ1-6, with 9 bases that match TRBD1. CDR3 length: 15 amino acids. Germline V CDR1 and CDR2: MDHEN, SYDVKM. The trim removed 8 bases at V and 9 bases at J, leaving 11 bases unmatched. The CDR3 nucleotides read TGTGCCAGCCGTCCCGGGACAGGGATGGCTTCACCCCTCCACTTT. This sequence encodes CASRPGTGMASPLHF.

The V and J genes are TRBV4-2 and TRBJ1-1; weak D call: TRBD1 (5 bases). This CDR3 has 14 amino acids. The ends were cut back, 0 bases at V and 4 bases at J, with 9 bases in the middle. Germline V gene sequence: CDR1 LGHNA, CDR2 YNFKEQ. The CDR3 reads CASSQDGQGTEAFF. DNA for the CDR3: TGTGCCAGCAGCCAAGATGGTCAGGGCACTGAAGCTTTCTTT.

A word on this clone: This CDR3 is missing its conserved last phenylalanine or tryptophan, likely due to a read error. It is unclear where the CDR3 begins or ends on the DNA, so no DNA is shown, and the CDR3 is as TCRdb lists it. The chain uses TRBV4-2 and TRBJ2-3; TRBD2, as called in the table, went unchecked against the DNA. Germline V gene data show CDR1 as LGHNA and CDR2 as YNFKEQ. The CDR3 contains 14 residues when both ends are counted. The CDR3 is CASSQVGGAGRAYL.

This sequence joins TRBV21-1 and TRBJ2-3; the tabulated D call, TRBD2, remains unverified against the DNA. TRBV21-1 constitutes a pseudogene. This CDR3 has 17 amino acids. The DNA for the CDR3 is TGTGCCAGCAGCACCCGACTAGTCCCGGGGGTCACAGATACGCAGTATTTT. This codes for CASSTRLVPGVTDTQYF.

The chain employs TRBV30 and TRBJ2-2, with 7 bases that match TRBD2. CDR1 and CDR2 from the germline V gene are GTSNPN and SVGIG (reference sequence). Germline trimming cut 4 bases from V and 0 bases from J; bases unmatched to any gene: 5. The CDR3 extends over 15 amino acids. The DNA of the CDR3 is TGTGCCTGGATATGGGCGGGGGCGAACACCGGGGAGCTGTTTTTT. Amino acid sequence: CAWIWAGANTGELFF.

The rearrangement uses TRBV2 and TRBJ2-7; TRBD1 matches 10 bases. V gave up 2 bases and J gave up 7 bases; unmatched junction bases: 11. The CDR3 is 16 residues long. CDR1 and CDR2 from the germline V gene are SNHLY and FYNNEI. The CDR3 loop is CASSELRRQGAGEQYF. In nucleotides, the CDR3 is TGTGCCAGCAGTGAATTGAGGCGACAGGGGGCAGGGGAGCAGTACTTC.

This clone was seen only once. The chain combines TRBV7-2 with TRBJ2-5; D perhaps matches TRBD2 (6 bases). V lost 7 bases to trimming and J lost 1 base, with 19 bases between them. The CDR3 totals 16 residues. CDR1 SGHTA and CDR2 FQGNSA come from the germline V gene. In nucleotides, the CDR3 is TGTGCCAGCACCGGGACCTGGGCGGGGCCCCAAGAGACCCAGTACTTC. This codes for CASTGTWAGPQETQYF.

This clone was seen only a few times. The chain has TRBV27 and TRBJ2-5, with TRBD2 matching 8 bases. J was trimmed by 4 bases and V by 2 bases; bases with no gene match: 12. From germline, CDR1 is MNHEY and CDR2 SMNVEV (reference sequence). The CDR3 length is 17 residues. The CDR3 DNA sequence: TGTGCCAGCAGTTTACAACCCAGCGGGAGTCGAGGAGAGACCCAGTACTTC. It translates to CASSLQPSGSRGETQYF.

This clone was recorded only once. The J gene is TRBJ1-1, the V gene TRBV28, with 7 bases aligning to TRBD1. Germline V gives CDR1 MDHEN, CDR2 SYDVKM. V shed 3 bases and J 1 base; nucleotides not matched to a gene: 2. The CDR3 totals 14 residues. The CDR3 DNA sequence: TGTGCCAGCAGTTTGGCAGGGGGGAACACTGAAGCTTTCTTT. Protein product: CASSLAGGNTEAFF.

The chain has TRBV29-1 and TRBJ2-2; maybe TRBD2 (7 bases). V lost 6 bases to trimming and J lost 4 bases, with 12 bases between them. The CDR3 has 13 residues. CDR1 SQVTM and CDR2 ANQGSEA come from the germline V gene. This CDR3 reads CSVGGAGTGELFF. For the CDR3, the DNA is TGCAGCGTGGGGGGGGCGGGCACCGGGGAGCTGTTTTTT.

The chain is built from TRBV4-2 and TRBJ1-5; possibly TRBD1 for D (5 bases). The CDR3 is 17 residues long. Trimming took off 0 bases at V and 1 base at J, with 13 bases between the two ends. The germline V gene encodes CDR1 LGHNA and CDR2 YNFKEQ. The CDR3 DNA follows: TGTGCCAGCAGCCAAGAGGGAAGGGGCGGAAGCAATCAGCCCCAGCATTTT. Translation: CASSQEGRGGSNQPQHF.

This rearrangement joins TRBV6-1 to TRBJ1-2; TRBD1 matches at 9 bases. Germline lookup yields CDR1 MNHNS and CDR2 SASEGT. CDR3 length: 13 residues. The V segment lost 1 base and the J segment 7 bases; nucleotides outside the gene matches: 1. CDR3 nucleotides: TGTGCCAGCAGTGAAGGACAGGGGGTTGGCTACACCTTC. This codes for CASSEGQGVGYTF.

The rearrangement links TRBV7-3 to TRBJ2-7; a possible D gene is TRBD1 (6 bases). The CDR3 totals 14 residues. V shed 0 bases and J shed 6 bases, with 12 bases lying between them. Germline assignment: CDR1 SGHTA and CDR2 FQGTGA. The CDR3 reads CASSLTQGLGEQYF. The DNA for the CDR3 is TGTGCCAGCAGCTTAACACAGGGCCTGGGCGAGCAGTACTTC. Complete variable domain (other parts from reference TRBV7-3 and TRBJ2-7): GAGVSQTPSNKVTEKGKYVELRCDPISGHTALYWYRQSLGQGPEFLIYFQGTGAADDSGLPNDRFFAVRPEGSVSTLKIQRTERGDSAVYLCASSLTQGLGEQYFGPGTRLTVT.

On this clone: The same CDR3 arises from other DNA sequences in this sample as well. The V gene is TRBV7-8, the J gene TRBJ2-2, with D possibly TRBD1 on 5 matching bases. There are 15 residues in the CDR3. V lost 2 bases and J 2 bases, leaving 9 bases between the germline ends. Per the germline V gene, CDR1 is SGHVS and CDR2 is FQNEAQ. The CDR3 protein is CASSLPGSNTGELFF. The CDR3 nucleotides read TGTGCCAGCAGCTTACCAGGGTCTAACACCGGGGAGCTGTTTTTT.

This chain connects TRBV5-6 to TRBJ2-5, with D possibly matching TRBD2 (5 bases). Trimming removed 1 base from V and 9 bases from J, with 22 bases in between. The CDR3 is 16 amino acids. Germline CDR1 is SGHDT and CDR2 is YYEEEE. Here the CDR3 DNA reads TGTGCCAGCAGCTTGAGGGCGGGCGCCCTGGTTTTATCCCAGTACTTC. This sequence encodes CASSLRAGALVLSQYF.

The V and J genes are TRBV29-1 and TRBJ2-7; tentatively, D is TRBD1 (5 bases). The V gene lost 6 bases and the J gene lost 3 bases, with 12 bases spanning the gap. The CDR3 is 12 residues long. CDR1 and CDR2 (germline): SQVTM, ANQGSEA. CDR3 in DNA: TGCAGCGTAGGGGAACCATTCTACGAGCAGTACTTC. Translated, it gives CSVGEPFYEQYF.

The V gene is TRBV6-5, the J gene TRBJ1-3; D possibly corresponds to TRBD1 (5 bases). CDR3 length equals 15 residues. Trimming cost V 6 bases and J 4 bases, with 16 bases left between them. Per germline, CDR1 MNHEY and CDR2 SVGAGI. The CDR3 DNA follows: TGTGCCAGCAGCCCCGGTAGGGGCCCGGGAAACACCATATATTTT. This translates into CASSPGRGPGNTIYF.

The chain recombines TRBV2 with TRBJ1-1, with 8 bases fitting TRBD1. The CDR3 has 14 residues. V shed 3 bases, J shed 4 bases, and the junction held 4 bases outside the gene matches. Germline V gene lookup returns CDR1 SNHLY and CDR2 FYNNEI. This chain's CDR3 is CASSDQGALTEAFF. Here the CDR3 DNA reads TGTGCCAGCAGTGATCAGGGGGCGCTCACTGAAGCTTTCTTT.

The rearrangement joins TRBV5-1 to TRBJ1-6; 10 nucleotides align to TRBD1. Germline V gene sequence: CDR1 SGHRS, CDR2 YFSETQ. The CDR3 loop spans 15 amino acids. The ends lost 1 base at V and 8 bases at J; junction bases unmatched: 3. The chain's CDR3 is CASSLLGTGDSPLHF. CDR3 DNA: TGCGCCAGCAGCTTGCTCGGGACAGGGGATTCACCCCTCCACTTT.